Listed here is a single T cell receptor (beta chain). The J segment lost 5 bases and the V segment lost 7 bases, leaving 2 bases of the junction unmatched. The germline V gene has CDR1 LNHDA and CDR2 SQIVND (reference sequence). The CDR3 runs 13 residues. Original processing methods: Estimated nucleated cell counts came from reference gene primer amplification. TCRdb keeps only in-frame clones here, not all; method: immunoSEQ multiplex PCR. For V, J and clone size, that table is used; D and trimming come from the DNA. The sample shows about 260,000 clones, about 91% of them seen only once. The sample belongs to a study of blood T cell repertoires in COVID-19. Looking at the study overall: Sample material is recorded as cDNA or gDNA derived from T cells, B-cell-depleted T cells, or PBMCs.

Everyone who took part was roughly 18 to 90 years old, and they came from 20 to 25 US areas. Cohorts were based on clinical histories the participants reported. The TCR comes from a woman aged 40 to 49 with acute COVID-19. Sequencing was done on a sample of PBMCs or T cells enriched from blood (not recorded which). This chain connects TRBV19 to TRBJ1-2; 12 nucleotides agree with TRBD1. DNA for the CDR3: TGTGCCAGTAAGGGACAGGGGGCATATGGCTACACCTTC. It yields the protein CASKGQGAYGYTF.